Included here is one TCR beta chain sequence, with context. The trim removed 4 bases at V and 3 bases at J, leaving 12 bases unmatched. The CDR3 runs to 17 residues. Per the germline V gene, CDR1 is KGHDR and CDR2 is SFDVKD. The authors' processing: By means of reference gene primer amplification, nucleated cell counts were estimated. Assay used: immunoSEQ multiplex PCR; TCRdb lists only in-frame clones, some missing. V and J calls plus clone size are reproduced from that table; the DNA served to infer D and trimming. This sample yields about 40,000 clones, of which just under 85% are seen a single time; about 2.6% belongs to the top ten. This record belongs to a study of blood T cell repertoires in COVID-19. Study summary: Acute and convalescent COVID-19 specimens originated in the United States, Italy and Spain. T cells, B-cell-depleted T cells, or PBMCs supplied cDNA or gDNA.

The TCR sequence derives from a woman aged 60-75 years with acute or convalescent COVID-19. Source material: peripheral blood. The V call is TRBV24-1, the J call TRBJ2-3, with 7 nucleotides matching TRBD1. CDR3 residues: CATSDPKPGQRTDTQYF. The DNA for the CDR3 is TGTGCCACCAGTGACCCCAAACCGGGACAGAGGACAGATACGCAGTATTTT.